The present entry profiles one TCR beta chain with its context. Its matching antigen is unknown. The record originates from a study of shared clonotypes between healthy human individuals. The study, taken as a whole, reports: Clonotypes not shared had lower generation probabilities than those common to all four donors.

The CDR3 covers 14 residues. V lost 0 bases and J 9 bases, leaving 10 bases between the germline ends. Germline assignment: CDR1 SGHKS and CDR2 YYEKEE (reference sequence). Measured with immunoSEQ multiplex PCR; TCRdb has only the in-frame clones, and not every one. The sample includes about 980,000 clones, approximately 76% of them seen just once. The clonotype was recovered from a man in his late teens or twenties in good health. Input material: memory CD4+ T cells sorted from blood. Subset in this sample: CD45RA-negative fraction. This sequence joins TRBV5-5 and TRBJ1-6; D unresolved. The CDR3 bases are TGTGCCAGCAGCTTGGCCCCGGGCGGTTCACCCCTCCACTTT. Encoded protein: CASSLAPGGSPLHF.